This paragraph covers one T cell receptor (beta chain) sequence. Its target antigen remains unknown. Within one base of it there is no much larger clone, and no base qualities were kept. The data derive from a study of identical twins (TCRdb year 2016). Regarding the research as a whole: TCR alpha and beta repertoires from monozygotic twins, unrelated adults of various ages and cord blood were deep-sequenced to test whether fetal clonotypes persist. Replicate twin experiments were performed at different times using different library preparation protocols to rule out contamination. Here is what the overall study found, with its caveats: Invariant T cells such as MAIT and iNKT could partly confound zero-insertion analyses, though diverse VJ usage argued against this for most clonotypes. Out-of-frame TCR alpha sharing in monozygotic twins was systematically underestimated by recombination models, whereas sharing between unrelated individuals was in agreement with the recombination models. The excess sharing between twins in beta out-of-frame sequences was weaker because fewer shared sequences reduced the signal-to-noise ratio. Because the same donors could not be followed over many years, the conclusions relied on cross-sectional statistical analysis. Compared with coincidental sharing between unrelated individuals, an excess of low generation-probability sequences was observed among out-of-frame TCR alpha sequences shared between twins. Abundant cord blood beta clonotypes carried fewer insertions; young adult naive repertoires showed a weaker similar trend, while memory repertoires showed none.

The library was made by 5' RACE. Sequenced on an Illumina HiSeq 2000. A universal primer binding site was added through template switching, and the final cDNA carried a unique molecular identifier so that TCR cDNA molecules could be counted accurately. First-strand cDNA for TCR alpha and beta chains was synthesized from specific primers in the conserved constant-segment region. Each cDNA library was double barcoded, with a SMART-Mk sample barcode plus Illumina barcodes, to control for contamination. Two successive PCR steps introduced TruSeq adapter sequences along with Illumina sample barcodes. The Illumina HiSeq platform was used with custom primers to sequence TCR alpha and beta cDNA libraries. The authors' analysis ran thus. Unique molecular identifiers were extracted from raw reads with MiGEC, and CDR3 positions were determined with MiXCR. For each individual, recombination models were inferred using an EM algorithm with the repgenHMM and IGoR tools. The analysis of shared clonotypes was done with the tcR package in R, with sharing normalized by the product of cloneset sizes. To study raw recombination without the effects of thymic and clonal selection, out-of-frame nonproductive sequences were analyzed. The public reads were reanalyzed by TCRdb: fastp trimming at Q25, MiXCR alignment, in-frame beta chains only. Every entry covers one CDR3 protein and lists the most common genes and DNA from its rows. The V and J calls follow TCRdb's processing rather than the paper's. This sample is represented by about 530,000 distinct CDR3 sequences; around 24% of them were singletons. The ten largest clonotypes hold 0.48% of the sample.

Based on the germline V gene, the CDR1 and CDR2 sequences are SNHLY and FYNNEI. Including cysteine and phenylalanine, the CDR3 has 13 amino acids. Only the CDR3 portion is preserved as DNA: 39 bases, with reading frame beginning at the first base. V has 6 bases trimmed and J has 3 bases trimmed; junction bases matching no gene number 3. Every donor was a healthy Caucasian. Three pairs of female monozygotic twins, all aged roughly 18 to 30 years, made up the twin cohort. Positive isolation kits from Invitrogen were used to isolate the CD4+ and CD8+ T cell populations. The data were also submitted as part of a second study, on yellow fever vaccine responses in identical twins. The second paper further reports: The T cell response to vaccination in identical twins was reported by the authors to appear partly convergent and partly personalized. Focusing on identical twins, the study followed the T cell clones that responded to the vaccine, and did so with precision.

The origin of this receptor is a woman between 18 and 30 years old in good health. The chain links TRBV2 with TRBJ1-1; 8 bases in the junction line up with TRBD1. The specimen sequenced was CD4+ T cells sorted from blood. The DNA sequence is as follows: TGTGCCAGCAGGGTGGACAGGGACACTGAAGCTTTCTTT. It specifies CASRVDRDTEAFF.